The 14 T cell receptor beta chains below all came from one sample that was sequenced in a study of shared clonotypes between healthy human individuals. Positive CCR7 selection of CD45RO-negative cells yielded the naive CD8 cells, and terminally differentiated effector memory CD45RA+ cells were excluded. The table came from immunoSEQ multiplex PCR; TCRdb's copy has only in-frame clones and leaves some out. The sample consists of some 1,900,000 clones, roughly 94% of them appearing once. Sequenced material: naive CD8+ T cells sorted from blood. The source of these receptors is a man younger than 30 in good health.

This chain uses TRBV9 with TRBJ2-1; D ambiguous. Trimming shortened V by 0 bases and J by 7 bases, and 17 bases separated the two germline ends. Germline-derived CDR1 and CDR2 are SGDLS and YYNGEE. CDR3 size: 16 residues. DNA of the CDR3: TGTGCCAGCAGCGTAGGTGGCAGGCCGACCGGGAATGAGCAGTTCTTC. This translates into CASSVGGRPTGNEQFF.

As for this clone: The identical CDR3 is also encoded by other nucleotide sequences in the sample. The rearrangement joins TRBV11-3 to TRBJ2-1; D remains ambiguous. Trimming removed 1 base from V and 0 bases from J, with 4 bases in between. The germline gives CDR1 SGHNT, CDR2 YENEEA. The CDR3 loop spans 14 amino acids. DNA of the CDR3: TGTGCCAGCAGCTTAGGCGGCTCCTACAATGAGCAGTTCTTC. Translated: CASSLGGSYNEQFF.

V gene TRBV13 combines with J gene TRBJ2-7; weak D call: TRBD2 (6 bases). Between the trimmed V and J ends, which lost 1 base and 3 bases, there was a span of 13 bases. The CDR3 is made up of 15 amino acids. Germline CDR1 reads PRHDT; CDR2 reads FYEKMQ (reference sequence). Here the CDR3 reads CASSLDQEGIYEQYF. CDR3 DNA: TGTGCCAGCAGCTTAGATCAGGAGGGAATCTACGAGCAGTACTTC. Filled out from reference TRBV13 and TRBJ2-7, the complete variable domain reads AAGVIQSPRHLIKEKRETATLKCYPIPRHDTVYWYQQGPGQDPQFLISFYEKMQSDKGSIPDRFSAQQFSDYHSELNMSSLELGDSALYFCASSLDQEGIYEQYFGPGTRLTVT.

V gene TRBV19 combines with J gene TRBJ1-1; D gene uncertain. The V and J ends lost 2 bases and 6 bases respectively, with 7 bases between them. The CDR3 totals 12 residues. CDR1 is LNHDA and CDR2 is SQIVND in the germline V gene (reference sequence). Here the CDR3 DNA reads TGTGCCAGTAGTATACAACCCTCTGAAGCTTTCTTT. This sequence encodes CASSIQPSEAFF.

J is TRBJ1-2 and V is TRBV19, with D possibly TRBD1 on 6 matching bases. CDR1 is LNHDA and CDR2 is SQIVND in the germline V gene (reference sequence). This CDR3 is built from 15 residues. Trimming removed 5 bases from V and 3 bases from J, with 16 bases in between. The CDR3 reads CASSPGEGLDYGYTF. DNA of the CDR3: TGTGCCAGTAGTCCAGGGGAAGGCTTAGACTATGGCTACACCTTC.

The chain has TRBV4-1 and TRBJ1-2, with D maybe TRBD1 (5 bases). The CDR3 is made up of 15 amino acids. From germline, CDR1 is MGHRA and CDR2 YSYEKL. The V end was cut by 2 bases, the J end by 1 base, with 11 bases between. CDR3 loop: CASSQRTLNNYGYTF. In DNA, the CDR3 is TGCGCCAGCAGCCAACGGACATTGAATAACTATGGCTACACCTTC.

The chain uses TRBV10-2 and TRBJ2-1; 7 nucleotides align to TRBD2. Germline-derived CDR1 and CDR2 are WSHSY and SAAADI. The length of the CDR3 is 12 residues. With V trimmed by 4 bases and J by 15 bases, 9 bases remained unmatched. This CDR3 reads CASSGTSGLLFF. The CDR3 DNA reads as TGCGCCAGCAGTGGCACCTCGGGACTACTGTTCTTC.

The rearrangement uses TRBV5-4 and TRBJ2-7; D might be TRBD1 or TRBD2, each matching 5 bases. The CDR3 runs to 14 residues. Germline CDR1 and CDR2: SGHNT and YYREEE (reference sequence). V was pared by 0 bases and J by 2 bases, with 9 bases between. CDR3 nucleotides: TGTGCCAGCAGCTTGGTAGAGGGGCCCTACGAGCAGTACTTC. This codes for CASSLVEGPYEQYF.

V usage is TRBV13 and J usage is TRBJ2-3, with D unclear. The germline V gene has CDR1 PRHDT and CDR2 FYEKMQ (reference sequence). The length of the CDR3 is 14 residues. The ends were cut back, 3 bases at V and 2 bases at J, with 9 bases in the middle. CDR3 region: CASSFGSTTDTQYF. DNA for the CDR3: TGTGCCAGCAGCTTTGGATCCACCACAGATACGCAGTATTTT.

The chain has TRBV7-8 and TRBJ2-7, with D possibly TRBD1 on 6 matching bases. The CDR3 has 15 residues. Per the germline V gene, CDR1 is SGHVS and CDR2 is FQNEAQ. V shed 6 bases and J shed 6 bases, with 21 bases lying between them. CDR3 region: CASSSLGQGSSEQYF. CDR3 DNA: TGTGCCAGCAGTTCCCTGGGGCAGGGGTCATCCGAGCAGTACTTC. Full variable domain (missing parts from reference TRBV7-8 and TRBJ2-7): GAGVSQSPRYKVAKRGQDVALRCDPISGHVSLFWYQQALGQGPEFLTYFQNEAQLDKSGLPSDRFFAERPEGSVSTLKIQRTQQEDSAVYLCASSSLGQGSSEQYFGPGTRLTVT.

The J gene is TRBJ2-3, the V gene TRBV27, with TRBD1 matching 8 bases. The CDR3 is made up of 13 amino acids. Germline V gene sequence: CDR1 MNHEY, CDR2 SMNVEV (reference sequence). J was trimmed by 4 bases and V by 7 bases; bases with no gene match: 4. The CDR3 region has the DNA TGTGCCAGCAAAAAGACAGGGGCAGATACGCAGTATTTT. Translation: CASKKTGADTQYF.

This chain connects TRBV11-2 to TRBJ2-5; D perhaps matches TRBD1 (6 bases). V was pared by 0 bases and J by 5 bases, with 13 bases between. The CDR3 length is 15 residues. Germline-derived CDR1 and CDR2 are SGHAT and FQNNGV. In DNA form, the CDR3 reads TGTGCCAGCAGCTTAGATCAGGGGCGTGGGGAGACCCAGTACTTC. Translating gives CASSLDQGRGETQYF. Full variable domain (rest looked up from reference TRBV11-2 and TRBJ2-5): EAGVAQSPRYKIIEKRQSVAFWCNPISGHATLYWYQQILGQGPKLLIQFQNNGVVDDSQLPKDRFSAERLKGVDSTLKIQPAKLEDSAVYLCASSLDQGRGETQYFGPGTRLLVL.

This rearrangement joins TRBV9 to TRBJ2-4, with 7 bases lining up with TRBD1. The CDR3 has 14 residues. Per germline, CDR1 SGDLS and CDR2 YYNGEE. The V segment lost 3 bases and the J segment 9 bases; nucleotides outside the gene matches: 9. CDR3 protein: CASSAWDSQSIQYF. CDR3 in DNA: TGTGCCAGCAGCGCGTGGGACAGCCAATCCATTCAGTACTTC.

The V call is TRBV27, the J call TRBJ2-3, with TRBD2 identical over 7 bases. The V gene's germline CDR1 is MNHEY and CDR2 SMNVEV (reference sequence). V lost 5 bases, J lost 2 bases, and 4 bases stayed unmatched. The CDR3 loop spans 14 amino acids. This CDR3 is CASSDRGDTDTQYF. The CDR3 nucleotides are TGTGCCAGCAGTGACCGGGGGGACACAGATACGCAGTATTTT.